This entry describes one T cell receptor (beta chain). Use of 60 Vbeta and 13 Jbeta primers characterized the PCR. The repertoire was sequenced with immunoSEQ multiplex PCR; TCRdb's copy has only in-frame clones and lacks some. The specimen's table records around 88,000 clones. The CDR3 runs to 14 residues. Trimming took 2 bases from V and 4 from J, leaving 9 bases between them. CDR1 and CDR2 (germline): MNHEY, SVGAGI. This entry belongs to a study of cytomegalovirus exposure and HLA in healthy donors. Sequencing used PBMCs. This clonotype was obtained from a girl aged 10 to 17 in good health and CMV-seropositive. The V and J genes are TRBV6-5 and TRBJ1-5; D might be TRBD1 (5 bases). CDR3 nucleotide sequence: TGTGCCAGCAGTTACAGGGGTGGTAATCAGCCCCAGCATTTT. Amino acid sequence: CASSYRGGNQPQHF.